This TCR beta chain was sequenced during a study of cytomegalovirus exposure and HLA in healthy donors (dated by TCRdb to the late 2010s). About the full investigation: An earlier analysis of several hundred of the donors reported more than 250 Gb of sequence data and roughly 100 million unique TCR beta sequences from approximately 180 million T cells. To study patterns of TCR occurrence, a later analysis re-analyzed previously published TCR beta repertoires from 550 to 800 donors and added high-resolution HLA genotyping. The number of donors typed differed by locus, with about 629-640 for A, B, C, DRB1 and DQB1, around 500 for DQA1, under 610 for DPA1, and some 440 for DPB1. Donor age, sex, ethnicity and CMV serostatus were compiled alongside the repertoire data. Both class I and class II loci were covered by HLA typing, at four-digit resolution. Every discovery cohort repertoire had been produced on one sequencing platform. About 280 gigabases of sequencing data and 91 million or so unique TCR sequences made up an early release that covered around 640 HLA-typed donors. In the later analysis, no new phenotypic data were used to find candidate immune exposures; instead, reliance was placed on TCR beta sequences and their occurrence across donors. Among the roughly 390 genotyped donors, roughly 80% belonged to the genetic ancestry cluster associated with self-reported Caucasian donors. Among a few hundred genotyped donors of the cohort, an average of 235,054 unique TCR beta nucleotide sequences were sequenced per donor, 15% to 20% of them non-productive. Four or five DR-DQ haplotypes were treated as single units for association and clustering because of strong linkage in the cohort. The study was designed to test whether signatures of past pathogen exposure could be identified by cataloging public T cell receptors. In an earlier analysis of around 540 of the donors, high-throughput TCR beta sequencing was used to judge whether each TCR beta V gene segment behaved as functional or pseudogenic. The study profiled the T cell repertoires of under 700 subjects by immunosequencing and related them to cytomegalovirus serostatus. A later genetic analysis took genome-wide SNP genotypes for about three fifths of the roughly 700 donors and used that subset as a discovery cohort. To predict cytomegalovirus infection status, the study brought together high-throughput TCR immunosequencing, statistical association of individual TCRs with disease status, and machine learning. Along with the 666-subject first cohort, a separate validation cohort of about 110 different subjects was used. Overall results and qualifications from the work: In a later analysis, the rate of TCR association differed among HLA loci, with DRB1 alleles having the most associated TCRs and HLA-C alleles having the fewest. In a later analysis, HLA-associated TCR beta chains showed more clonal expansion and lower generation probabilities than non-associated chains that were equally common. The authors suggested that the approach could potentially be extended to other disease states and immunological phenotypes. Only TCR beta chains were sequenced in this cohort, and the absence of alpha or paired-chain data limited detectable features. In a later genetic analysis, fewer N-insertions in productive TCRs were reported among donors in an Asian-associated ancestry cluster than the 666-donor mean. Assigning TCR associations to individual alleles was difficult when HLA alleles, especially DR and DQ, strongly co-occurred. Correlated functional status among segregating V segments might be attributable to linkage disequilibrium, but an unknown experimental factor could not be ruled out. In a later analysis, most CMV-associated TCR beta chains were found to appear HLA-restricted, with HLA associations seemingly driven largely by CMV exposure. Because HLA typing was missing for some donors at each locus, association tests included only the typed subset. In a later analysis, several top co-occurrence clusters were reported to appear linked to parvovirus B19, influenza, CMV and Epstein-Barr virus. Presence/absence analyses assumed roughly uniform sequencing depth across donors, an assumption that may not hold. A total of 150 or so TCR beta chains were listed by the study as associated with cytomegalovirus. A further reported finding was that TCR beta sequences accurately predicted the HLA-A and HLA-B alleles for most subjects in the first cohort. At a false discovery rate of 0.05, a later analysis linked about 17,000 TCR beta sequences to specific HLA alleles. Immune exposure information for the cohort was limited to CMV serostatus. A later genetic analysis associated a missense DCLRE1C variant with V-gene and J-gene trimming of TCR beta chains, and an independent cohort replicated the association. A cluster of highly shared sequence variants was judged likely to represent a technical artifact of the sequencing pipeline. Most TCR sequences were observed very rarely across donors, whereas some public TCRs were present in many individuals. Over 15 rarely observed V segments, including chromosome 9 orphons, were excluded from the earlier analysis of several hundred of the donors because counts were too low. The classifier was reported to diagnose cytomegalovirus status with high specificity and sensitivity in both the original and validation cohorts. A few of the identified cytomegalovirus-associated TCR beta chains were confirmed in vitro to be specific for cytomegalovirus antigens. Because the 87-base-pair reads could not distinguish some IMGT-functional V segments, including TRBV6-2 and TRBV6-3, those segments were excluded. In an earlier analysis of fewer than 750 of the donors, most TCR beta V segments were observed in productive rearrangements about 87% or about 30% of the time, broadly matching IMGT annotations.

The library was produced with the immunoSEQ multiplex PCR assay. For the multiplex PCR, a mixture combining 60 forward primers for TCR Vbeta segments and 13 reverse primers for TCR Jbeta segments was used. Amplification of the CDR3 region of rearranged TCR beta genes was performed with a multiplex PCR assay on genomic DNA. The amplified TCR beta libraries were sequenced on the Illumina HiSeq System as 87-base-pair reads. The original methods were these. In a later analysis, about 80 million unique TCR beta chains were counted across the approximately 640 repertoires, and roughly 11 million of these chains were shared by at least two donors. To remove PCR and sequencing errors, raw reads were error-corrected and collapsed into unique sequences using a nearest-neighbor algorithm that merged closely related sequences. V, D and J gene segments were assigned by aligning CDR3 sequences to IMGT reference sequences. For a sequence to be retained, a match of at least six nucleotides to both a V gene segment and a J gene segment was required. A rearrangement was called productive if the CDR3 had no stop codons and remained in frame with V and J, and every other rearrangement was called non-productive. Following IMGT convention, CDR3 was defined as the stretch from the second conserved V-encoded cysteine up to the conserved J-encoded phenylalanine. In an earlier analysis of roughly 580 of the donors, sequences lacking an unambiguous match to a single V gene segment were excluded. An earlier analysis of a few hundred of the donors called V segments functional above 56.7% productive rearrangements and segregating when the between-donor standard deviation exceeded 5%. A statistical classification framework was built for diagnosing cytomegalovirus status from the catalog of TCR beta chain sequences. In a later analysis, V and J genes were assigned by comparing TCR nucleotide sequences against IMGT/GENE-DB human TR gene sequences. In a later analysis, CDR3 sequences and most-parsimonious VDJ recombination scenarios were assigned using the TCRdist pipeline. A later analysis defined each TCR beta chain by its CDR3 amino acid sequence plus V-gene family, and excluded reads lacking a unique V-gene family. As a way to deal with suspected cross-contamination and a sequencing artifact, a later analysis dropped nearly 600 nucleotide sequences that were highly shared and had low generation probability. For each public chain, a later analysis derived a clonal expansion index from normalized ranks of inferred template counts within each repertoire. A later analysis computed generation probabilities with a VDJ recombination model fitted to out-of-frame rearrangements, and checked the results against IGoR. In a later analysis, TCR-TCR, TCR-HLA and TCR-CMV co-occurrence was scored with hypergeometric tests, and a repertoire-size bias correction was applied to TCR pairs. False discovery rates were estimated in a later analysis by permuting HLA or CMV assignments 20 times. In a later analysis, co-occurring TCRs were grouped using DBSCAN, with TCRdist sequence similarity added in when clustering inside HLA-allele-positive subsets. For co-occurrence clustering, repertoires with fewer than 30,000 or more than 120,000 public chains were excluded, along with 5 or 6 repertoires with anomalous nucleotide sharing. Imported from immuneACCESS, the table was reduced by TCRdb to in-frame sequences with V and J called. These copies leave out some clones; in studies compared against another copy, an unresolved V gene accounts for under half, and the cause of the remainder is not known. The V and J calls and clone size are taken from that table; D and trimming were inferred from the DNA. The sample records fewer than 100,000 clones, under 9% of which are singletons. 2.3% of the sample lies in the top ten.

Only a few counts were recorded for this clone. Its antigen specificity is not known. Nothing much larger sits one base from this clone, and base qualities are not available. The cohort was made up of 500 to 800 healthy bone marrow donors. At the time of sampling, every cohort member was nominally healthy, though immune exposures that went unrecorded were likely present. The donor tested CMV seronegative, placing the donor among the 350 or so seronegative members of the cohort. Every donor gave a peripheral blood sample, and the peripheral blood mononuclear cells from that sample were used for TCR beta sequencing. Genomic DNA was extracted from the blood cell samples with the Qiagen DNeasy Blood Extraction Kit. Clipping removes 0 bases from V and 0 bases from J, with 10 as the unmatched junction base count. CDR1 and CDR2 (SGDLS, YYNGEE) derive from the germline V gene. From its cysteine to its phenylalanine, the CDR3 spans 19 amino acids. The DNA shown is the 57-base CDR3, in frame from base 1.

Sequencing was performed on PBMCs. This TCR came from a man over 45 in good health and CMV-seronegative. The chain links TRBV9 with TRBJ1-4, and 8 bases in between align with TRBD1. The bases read TGTGCCAGCAGCGTAGCCCGGGACAGGCGAGTTGCAACTAATGAAAAACTGTTTTTT. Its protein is CASSVARDRRVATNEKLFF. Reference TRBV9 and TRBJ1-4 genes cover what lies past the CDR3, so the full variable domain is DSGVTQTPKHLITATGQRVTLRCSPRSGDLSVYWYQQSLDQGLQFLIQYYNGEERAKGNILERFSAQQFPDLHSELNLSSLELGDSALYFCASSVARDRRVATNEKLFFGSGTQLSVL.